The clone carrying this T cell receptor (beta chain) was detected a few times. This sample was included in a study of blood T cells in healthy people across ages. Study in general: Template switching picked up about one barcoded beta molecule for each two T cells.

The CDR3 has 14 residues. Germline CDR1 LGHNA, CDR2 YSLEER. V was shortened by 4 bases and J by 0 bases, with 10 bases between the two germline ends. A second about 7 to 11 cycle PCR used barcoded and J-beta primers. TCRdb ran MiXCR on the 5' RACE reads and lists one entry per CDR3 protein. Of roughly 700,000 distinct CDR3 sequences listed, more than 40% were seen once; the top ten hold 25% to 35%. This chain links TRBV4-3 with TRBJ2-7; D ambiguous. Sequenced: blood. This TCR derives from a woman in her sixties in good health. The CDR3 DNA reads TGCGCCAGCAGCCTAGCCCTATACTCCTACGAGCAGTACTTC. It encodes CASSLALYSYEQYF.